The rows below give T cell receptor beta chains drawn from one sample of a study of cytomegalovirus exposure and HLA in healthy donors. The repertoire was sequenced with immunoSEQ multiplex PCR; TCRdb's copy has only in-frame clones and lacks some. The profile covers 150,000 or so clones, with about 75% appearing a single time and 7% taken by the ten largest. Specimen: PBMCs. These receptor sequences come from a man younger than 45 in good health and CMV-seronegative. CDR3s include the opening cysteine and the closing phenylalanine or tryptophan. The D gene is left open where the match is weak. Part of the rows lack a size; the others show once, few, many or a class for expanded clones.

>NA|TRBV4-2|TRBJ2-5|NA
TGTGCCAGCAGCCAAGAGGGCAGGGGGGATGGAGAGACCCAGTACTTC
CASSQEGRGDGETQYF
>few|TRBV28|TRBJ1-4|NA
TGTGCCAGCAGTCCCATAGACAGACTCCAATCTGAAAAACTGTTTTTT
CASSPIDRLQSEKLFF
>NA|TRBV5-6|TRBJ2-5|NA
TGTGCCAGCAGCTTGGGTGGGGCATCAGAAGAGACCCAGTACTTC
CASSLGGASEETQYF
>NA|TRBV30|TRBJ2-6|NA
TGTGCCTGGAGTAGAACTGGGGCCAACGGCCTGACTTTC
CAWSRTGANGLTF
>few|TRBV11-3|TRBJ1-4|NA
TGTGCCAGCAGCCGATCAGGCGACAGTGAAAAACTGTTTTTT
CASSRSGDSEKLFF
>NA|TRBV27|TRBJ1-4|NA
TGTGCCACCCGTCCCCTTGGCGGAGAAAAACTGTTTTTT
CATRPLGGEKLFF
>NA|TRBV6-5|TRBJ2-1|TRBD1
TGTGCCAGCAGTTTCACAGGGGGCACCTACAATGAGCAGTTCTTC
CASSFTGGTYNEQFF
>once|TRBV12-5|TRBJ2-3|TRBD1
TGTGCTAGTGGCCTACAGGGGGCAGATACGCAGTATTTT
CASGLQGADTQYF
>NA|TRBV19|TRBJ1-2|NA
TGTGCCAGTAGTATTGGCAGCGGGGACAACTATGGCTACACCTTC
CASSIGSGDNYGYTF
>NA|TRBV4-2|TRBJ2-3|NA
TGTGCCAGCCCCCGTGGCGGTTTTGGCACAGATACGCAGTATTTT
CASPRGGFGTDTQYF
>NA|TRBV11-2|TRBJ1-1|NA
TGTGCCAGCAGCTTACGGAGGGCTGGCACTGAAGCTTTCTTT
CASSLRRAGTEAFF
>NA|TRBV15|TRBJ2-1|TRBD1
TGTGCCACCAGCGGCTACCGGAGACAGGGACCCAACAATGAGCAGTTCTTC
CATSGYRRQGPNNEQFF
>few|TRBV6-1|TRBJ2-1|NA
TGTGCCAGCTATCGGGGGTGGGGCAATGAGCAGTTCTTC
CASYRGWGNEQFF
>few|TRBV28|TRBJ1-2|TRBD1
TGTGCCAGCGGCTTCGGACAGGAAGGCTACACCTTC
CASGFGQEGYTF
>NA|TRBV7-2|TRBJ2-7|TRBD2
TGTGCCAGCAGCTTAGCGAGGGCGGGAGCGTACGAGCAGTACTTC
CASSLARAGAYEQYF
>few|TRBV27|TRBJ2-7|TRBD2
TGTGCCAGCAGTTTGTGGGCGGGAGGGTACTACGAGCAGTACTTC
CASSLWAGGYYEQYF
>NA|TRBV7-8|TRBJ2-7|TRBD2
TGTGCCAGCAGCTTAGTTGGTAGCGGGAGGCCAACCTACGAGCAGTACTTC
CASSLVGSGRPTYEQYF
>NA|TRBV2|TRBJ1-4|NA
TGTGCCAGCAAACAGGACACTAATGAAAAACTGTTTTTT
CASKQDTNEKLFF
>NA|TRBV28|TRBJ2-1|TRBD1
TGTGCCAGCGTCTCTAGTTCCCGGGACAGATTTAATGAGCAGTTCTTC
CASVSSSRDRFNEQFF
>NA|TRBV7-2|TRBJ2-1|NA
TGTGCCAGCAGCTTAGCGAGCCTAAGGAGCTCCTACAATGAGCAGTTCTTC
CASSLASLRSSYNEQFF
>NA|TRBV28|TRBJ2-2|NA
TGTGCCAGCAGTTTTATGAACACCGGGGAGCTGTTTTTT
CASSFMNTGELFF
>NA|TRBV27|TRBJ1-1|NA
TGTGCCAGCAGTATCTCTCAGATCGGGGACACTGAAGCTTTCTTT
CASSISQIGDTEAFF
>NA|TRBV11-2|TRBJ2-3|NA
TGTGCCAGCACCCCACCGGGAGGCACAGATACGCAGTATTTT
CASTPPGGTDTQYF
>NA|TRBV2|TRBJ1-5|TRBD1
TGTGCCAGCACCGGGACAGGGATACAGCCCCAGCATTTT
CASTGTGIQPQHF
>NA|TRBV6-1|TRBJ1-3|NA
TGTGCCAGTACAGGATCCATGGGATCTGGAAACACCATATATTTT
CASTGSMGSGNTIYF
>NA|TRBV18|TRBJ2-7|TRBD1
TGTGCCAGCTCACCACCGGGACAGGCCCACGAGCAGTACTTC
CASSPPGQAHEQYF
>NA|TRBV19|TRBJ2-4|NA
TGTGCCAGTAGTATAGGTGGGGGCGCAATCAAAAACATTCAGTACTTC
CASSIGGGAIKNIQYF
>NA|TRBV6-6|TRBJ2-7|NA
TGTGCCAGCAGTCAAAATCCCTACGAGCAGTACTTC
CASSQNPYEQYF
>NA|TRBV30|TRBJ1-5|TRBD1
TGTGCCTGGAGTGGAGGACAGGGGCGCAATCAGCCCCAGCATTTT
CAWSGGQGRNQPQHF
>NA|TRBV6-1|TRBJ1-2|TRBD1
TGTGCCAGCAGGATACCGGGACAGACTTATGGCTACACCTTC
CASRIPGQTYGYTF
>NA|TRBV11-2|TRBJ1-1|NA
TGTGCCAGCAGCTCTTATATGAACACTGAAGCTTTCTTT
CASSSYMNTEAFF
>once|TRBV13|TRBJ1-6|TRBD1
TGTGCCAGCAGCTCCGACAGGGCAGTCGGTTCACCCCTCCACTTT
CASSSDRAVGSPLHF
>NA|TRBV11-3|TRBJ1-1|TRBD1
TGTGCAAGCGGGACAGGGGTCAACACTGAAGCTTTCTTT
CASGTGVNTEAFF
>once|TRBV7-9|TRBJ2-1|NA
TGTGCCGGTGACCGACTAGATTTTTACAATGAGCAGTTCTTC
CAGDRLDFYNEQFF
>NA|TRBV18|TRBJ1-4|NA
TGTGCCAGTTCCGAACAGTTTCGGCTGTTTTTT
CASSEQFRLFF
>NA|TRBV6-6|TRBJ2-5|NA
TGTGCCAGCGGACATGAAGAGACCCAGTACTTC
CASGHEETQYF
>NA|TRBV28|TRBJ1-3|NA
TGTGCCAGCAGTTTAGGGAGGGGCGACACCATATATTTT
CASSLGRGDTIYF
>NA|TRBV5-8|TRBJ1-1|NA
TGTGCCAGCAGCTTAACCAACCCCAGGGGACGAGCTTTCTTT
CASSLTNPRGRAFF
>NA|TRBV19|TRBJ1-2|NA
TGTGCCAGTAGCACGGGCCCTGGGGCCGTTACTGGCTACACCTTC
CASSTGPGAVTGYTF
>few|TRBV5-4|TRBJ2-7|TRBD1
TGTGCCAGCAGCCAAGAACAGGGGGCGCCGAGCGAGCAGTACTTC
CASSQEQGAPSEQYF
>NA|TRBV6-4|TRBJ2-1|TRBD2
TGTGCCAGCAGCGCTACTACTAGCGGGGGGGCGGATGAGCAGTTCTTC
CASSATTSGGADEQFF
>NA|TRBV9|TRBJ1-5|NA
TGTGCCAGCAGCGTAGACAGGGAGGGACAGCCCCAGCATTTT
CASSVDREGQPQHF
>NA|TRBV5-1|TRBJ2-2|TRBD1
TGCGCCAGCAGCTCCGGACAGGGGTACACCGGGGAGCTGTTTTTT
CASSSGQGYTGELFF
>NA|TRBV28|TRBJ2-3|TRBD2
TGTGCCAGCAGTTCAGCTTGGACTAGCGAATCAGATACGCAGTATTTT
CASSSAWTSESDTQYF
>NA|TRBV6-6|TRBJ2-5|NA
TGTGCCAGCAGTTACTCGGGCGGGACGGAGACCCAGTACTTC
CASSYSGGTETQYF
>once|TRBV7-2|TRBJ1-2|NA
TGTGCCAGCAGCCCAGTCCCGGGAGGCTACACCTTC
CASSPVPGGYTF
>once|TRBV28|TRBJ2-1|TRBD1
TGTGCCAGCAGTCGACAGGGGGCCCATGAGCAGTTCTTC
CASSRQGAHEQFF
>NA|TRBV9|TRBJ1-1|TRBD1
TGTGCCAGCAGCGTAGCTGGGACACAGGGGACTGAAGCTTTCTTT
CASSVAGTQGTEAFF
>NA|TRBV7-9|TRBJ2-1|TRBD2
TGTGCCAGCAGCCCCCGGACTAGCGGGAGGGTAGGTGAGCAGTTCTTC
CASSPRTSGRVGEQFF
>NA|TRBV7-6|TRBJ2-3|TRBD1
TGTGCCAGCAGTCACGGGACAGGGGGCCCAGATACGCAGTATTTT
CASSHGTGGPDTQYF
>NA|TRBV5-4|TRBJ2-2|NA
TGTGCCAGCGGGGGCGGCGAATCGAACACCGGGGAGCTGTTTTTT
CASGGGESNTGELFF
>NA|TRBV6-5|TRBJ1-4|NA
TGTGCCAGCAGTTACTCAAGGCAGGGGGAAAAACTGTTTTTT
CASSYSRQGEKLFF